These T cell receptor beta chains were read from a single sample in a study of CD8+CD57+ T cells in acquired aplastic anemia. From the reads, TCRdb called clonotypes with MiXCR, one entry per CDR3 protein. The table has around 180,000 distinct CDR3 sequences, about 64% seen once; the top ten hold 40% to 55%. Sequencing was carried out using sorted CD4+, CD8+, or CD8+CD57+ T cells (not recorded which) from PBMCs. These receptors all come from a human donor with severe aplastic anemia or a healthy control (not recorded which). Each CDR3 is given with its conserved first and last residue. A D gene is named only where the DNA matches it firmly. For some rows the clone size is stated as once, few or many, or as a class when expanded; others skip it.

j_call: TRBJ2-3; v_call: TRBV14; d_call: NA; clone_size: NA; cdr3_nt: TGTGCCAGCAGCCAACCCAGGCCCCCCCATACGCAGTATTTT; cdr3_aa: CASSQPRPPHTQYF
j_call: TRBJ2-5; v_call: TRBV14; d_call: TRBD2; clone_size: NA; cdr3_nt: TGTGCCAGCAGCCAGGCTAGCGGAGAGACCCAGTACTTC; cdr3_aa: CASSQASGETQYF
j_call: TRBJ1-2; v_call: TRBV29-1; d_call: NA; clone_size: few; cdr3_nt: TGCAGCGTTGACAGGGTCAACTATGGCTACACCTTC; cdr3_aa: CSVDRVNYGYTF
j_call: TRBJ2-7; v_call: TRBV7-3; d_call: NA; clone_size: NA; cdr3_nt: TGTGCCAGTAGCCCAGGCGCGGTACGGACGGCGAGCTCCTACGAGCAGTACTTC; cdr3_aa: CASSPGAVRTASSYEQYF
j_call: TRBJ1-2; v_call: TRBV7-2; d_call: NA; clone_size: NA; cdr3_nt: TGTGCCAGCAGCTTCGAGGGACAAACCATCTTC; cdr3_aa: CASSFEGQTIF
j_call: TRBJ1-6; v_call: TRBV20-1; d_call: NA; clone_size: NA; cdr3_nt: TGCAGTGCTAGAGATCGCGGACGCAATCAGCCCCTCCACTTT; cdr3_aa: CSARDRGRNQPLHF
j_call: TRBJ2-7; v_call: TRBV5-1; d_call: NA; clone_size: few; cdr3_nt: TGCGCCAGCAGCTTAGAACTAGCCCACGAGCAGTACTTC; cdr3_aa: CASSLELAHEQYF
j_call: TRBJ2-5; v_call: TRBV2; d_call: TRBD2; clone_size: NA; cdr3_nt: TGTGCCAGCACCCTAAGGACTAGCAGCCAGTACTTC; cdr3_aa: CASTLRTSSQYF
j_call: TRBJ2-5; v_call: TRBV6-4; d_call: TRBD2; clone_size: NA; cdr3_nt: TGTGCCAGCAGCGAAATGACTAGCGGGGGGGAAGAGACCCAGTACTTC; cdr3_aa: CASSEMTSGGEETQYF
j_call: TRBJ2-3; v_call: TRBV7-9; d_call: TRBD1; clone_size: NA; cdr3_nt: TGTGCCAGCAGACCACAGGGGAATACGCAGTATTTT; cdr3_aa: CASRPQGNTQYF
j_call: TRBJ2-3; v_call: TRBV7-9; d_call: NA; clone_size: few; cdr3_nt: TGTGCCAGCAGCTTGTACAGTGGCAAGGATACGCAGTATTTT; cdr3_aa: CASSLYSGKDTQYF
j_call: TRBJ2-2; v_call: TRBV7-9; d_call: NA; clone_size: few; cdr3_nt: TGTGCCAGCAGACTACTAGCGAACACCGGGGAGCTGTTTTTT; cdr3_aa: CASRLLANTGELFF
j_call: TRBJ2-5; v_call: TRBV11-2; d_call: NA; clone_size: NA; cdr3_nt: TGTGCCAGCAGCTTAGAAGCCAGCTCACCCCAGTACTTC; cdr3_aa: CASSLEASSPQYF
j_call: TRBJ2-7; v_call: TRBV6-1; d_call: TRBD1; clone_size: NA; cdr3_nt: TGTGCCAGCAGGGCCGGGACAGGGACCTACGAGCAGTACTTC; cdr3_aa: CASRAGTGTYEQYF
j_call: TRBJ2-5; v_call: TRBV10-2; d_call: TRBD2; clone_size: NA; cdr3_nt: TGCGCCAGCAGAGGGACTAGCGGGAGCACGGAGACCCAGTACTTC; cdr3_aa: CASRGTSGSTETQYF